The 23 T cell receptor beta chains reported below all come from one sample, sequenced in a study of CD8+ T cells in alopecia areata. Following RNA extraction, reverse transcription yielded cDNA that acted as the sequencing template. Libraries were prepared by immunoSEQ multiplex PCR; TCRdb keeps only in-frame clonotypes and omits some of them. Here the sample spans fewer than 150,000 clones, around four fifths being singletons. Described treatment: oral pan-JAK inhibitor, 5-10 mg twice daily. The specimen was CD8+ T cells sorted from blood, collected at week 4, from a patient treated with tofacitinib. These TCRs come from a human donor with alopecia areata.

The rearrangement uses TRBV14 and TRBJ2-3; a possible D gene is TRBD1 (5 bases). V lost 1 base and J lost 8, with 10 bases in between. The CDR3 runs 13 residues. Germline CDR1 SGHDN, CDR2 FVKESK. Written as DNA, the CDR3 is TGTGCCAGCAGCCAAGGGGGCAGGACTACGCAGTATTTT. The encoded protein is CASSQGGRTTQYF.

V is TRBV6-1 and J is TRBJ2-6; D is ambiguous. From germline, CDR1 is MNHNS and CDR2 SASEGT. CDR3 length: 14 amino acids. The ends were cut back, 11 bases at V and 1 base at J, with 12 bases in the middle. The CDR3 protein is CAGRLASGANVLTF. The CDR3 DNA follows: TGTGCCGGGCGACTGGCTTCTGGGGCCAACGTCCTGACTTTC.

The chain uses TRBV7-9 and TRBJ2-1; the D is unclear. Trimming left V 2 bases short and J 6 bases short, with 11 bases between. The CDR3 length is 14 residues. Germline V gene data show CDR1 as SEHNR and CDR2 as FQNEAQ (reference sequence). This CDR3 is CASSLTSPSNEQFF. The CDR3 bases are TGTGCCAGCAGCTTAACGAGCCCCTCCAATGAGCAGTTCTTC.

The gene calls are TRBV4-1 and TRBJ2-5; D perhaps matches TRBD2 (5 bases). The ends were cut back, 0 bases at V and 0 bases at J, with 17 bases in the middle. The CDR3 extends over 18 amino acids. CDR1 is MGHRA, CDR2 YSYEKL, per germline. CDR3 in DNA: TGCGCCAGCAGCCAAGATGAGGGCTCGAGCCCTTACCAAGAGACCCAGTACTTC. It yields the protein CASSQDEGSSPYQETQYF.

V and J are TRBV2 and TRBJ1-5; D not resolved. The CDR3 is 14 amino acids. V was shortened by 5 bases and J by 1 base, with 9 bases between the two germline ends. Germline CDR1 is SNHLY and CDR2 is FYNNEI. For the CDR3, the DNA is TGTGCCAGCAGTTATGGAGGAAGCAATCAGCCCCAGCATTTT. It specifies CASSYGGSNQPQHF.

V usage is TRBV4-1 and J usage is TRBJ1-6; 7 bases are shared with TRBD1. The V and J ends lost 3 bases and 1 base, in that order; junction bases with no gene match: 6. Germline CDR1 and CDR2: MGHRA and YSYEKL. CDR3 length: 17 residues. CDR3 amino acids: CASSQWTGLSYNSPLHF. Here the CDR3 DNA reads TGCGCCAGCAGCCAGTGGACAGGCTTGTCCTATAATTCACCCCTCCACTTT.

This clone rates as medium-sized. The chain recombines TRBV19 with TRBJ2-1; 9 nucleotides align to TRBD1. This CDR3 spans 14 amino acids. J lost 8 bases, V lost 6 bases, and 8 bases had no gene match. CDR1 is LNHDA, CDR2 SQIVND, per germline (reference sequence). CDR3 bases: TGTGCCAGTAGACCCGGGACAGGGATGGATGAGCAGTTCTTC. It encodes CASRPGTGMDEQFF.

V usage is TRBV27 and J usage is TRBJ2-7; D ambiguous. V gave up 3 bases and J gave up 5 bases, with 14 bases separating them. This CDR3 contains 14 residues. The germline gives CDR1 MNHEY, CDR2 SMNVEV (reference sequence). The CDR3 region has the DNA TGTGCCAGCAGTTTCGCGTCCGGGTTGGACGAGCAGTACTTC. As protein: CASSFASGLDEQYF.

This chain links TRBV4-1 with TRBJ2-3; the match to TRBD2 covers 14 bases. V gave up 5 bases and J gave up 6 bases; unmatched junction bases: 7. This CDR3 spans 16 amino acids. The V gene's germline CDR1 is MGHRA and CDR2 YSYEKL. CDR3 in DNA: TGCGCCAGCAGCGGACTAGCGGGGGGACTAGCGGATACGCAGTATTTT. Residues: CASSGLAGGLADTQYF.

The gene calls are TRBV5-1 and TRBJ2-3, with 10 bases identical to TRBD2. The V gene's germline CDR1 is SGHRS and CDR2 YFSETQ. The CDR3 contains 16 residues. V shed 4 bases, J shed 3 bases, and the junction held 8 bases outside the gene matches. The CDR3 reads CASSPRVAGGTDTQYF. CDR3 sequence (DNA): TGCGCCAGCAGCCCCCGGGTAGCGGGAGGAACAGATACGCAGTATTTT.

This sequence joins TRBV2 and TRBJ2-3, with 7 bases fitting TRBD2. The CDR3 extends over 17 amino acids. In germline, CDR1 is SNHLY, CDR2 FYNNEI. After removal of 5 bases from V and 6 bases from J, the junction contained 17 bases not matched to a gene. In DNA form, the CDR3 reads TGTGCCAGCAGTCGGGACCCTACTAGCGAGGTCTGGGATACGCAGTATTTT. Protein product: CASSRDPTSEVWDTQYF. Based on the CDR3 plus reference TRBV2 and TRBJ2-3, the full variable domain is EPEVTQTPSHQVTQMGQEVILRCVPISNHLYFYWYRQILGQKVEFLVSFYNNEISEKSEIFDDQFSVERPDGSNFTLKIRSTKLEDSAMYFCASSRDPTSEVWDTQYFGPGTRLTVL.

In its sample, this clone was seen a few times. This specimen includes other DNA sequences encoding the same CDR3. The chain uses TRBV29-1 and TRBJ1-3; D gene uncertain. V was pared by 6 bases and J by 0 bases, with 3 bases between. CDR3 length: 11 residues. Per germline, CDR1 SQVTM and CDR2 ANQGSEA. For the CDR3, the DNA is TGCAGCGTGGCCTCTGGAAACACCATATATTTT. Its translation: CSVASGNTIYF. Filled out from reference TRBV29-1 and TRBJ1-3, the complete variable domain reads SAVISQKPSRDICQRGTSLTIQCQVDSQVTMMFWYRQQPGQSLTLIATANQGSEATYESGFVIDKFPISRPNLTFSTLTVSNMSPEDSSIYLCSVASGNTIYFGEGSWLTVV.

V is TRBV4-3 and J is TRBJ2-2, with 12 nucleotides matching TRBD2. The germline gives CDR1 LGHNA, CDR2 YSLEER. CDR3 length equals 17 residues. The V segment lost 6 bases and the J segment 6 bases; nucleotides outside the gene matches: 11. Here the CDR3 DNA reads TGCGCCAGCAGGGGCCCGACTAGCGGGGGTGTTCCCGGGGAGCTGTTTTTT. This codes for CASRGPTSGGVPGELFF.

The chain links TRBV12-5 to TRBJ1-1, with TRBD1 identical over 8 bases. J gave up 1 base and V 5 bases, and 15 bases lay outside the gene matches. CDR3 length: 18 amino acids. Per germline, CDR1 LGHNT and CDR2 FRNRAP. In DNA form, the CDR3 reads TGTGCTAGTGGTCCTCCCCCCGGACAGGGTCATAGGAACACTGAAGCTTTCTTT. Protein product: CASGPPPGQGHRNTEAFF.

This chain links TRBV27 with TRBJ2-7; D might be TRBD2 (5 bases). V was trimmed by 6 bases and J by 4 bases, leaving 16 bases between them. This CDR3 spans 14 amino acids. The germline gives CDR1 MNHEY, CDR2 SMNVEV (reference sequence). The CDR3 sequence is CASSPGSWEYEQYF. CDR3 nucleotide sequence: TGTGCCAGCAGCCCGGGATCTTGGGAATACGAGCAGTACTTC.

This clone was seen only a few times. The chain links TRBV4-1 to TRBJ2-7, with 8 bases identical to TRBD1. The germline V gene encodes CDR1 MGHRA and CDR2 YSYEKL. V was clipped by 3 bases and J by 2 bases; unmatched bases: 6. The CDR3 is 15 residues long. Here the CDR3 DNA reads TGCGCCAGCAGCCATCCCGGACAGGGAACCTACGAGCAGTACTTC. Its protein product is CASSHPGQGTYEQYF.

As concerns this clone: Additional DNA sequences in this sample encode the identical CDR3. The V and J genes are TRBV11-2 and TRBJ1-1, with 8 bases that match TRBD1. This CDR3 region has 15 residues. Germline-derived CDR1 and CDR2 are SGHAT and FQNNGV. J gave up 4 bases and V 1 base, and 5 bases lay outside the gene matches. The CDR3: CASSLGQGRSTEAFF. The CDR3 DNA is TGTGCCAGCAGCTTAGGACAGGGGCGAAGCACTGAAGCTTTCTTT.

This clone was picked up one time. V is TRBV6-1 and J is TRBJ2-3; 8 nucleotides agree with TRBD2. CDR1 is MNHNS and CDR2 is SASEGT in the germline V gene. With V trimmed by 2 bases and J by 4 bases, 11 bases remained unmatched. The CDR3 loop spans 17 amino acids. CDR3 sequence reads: CASSELARGGQADTQYF. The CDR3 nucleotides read TGTGCCAGCAGTGAATTGGCCCGGGGGGGGCAAGCAGATACGCAGTATTTT.

The chain's CDR3 is CASSQSVTLQETQYF. CDR3 DNA sequence: TGCGCCAGCAGTCAATCGGTGACGTTGCAAGAGACCCAGTACTTC. This chain links TRBV23-1 with TRBJ2-5; D is unresolved. TRBV23-1 is an open reading frame, and its role is uncertain. This CDR3 spans 15 amino acids. With 0 bases removed from V and 2 bases from J, the gap between germline ends came to 10 bases.

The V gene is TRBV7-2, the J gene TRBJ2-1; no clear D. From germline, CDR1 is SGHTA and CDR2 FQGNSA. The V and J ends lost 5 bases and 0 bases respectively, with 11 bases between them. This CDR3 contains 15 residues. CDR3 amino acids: CASSRALSSYNEQFF. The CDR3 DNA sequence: TGTGCCAGCAGCCGAGCGCTGAGCTCCTACAATGAGCAGTTCTTC.

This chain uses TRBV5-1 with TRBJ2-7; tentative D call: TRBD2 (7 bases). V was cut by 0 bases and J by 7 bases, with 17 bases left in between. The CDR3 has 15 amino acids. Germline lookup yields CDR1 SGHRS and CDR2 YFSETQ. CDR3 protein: CASSLAGGYLREQYF. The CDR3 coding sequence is TGCGCCAGCAGCTTGGCGGGGGGCTACCTACGGGAGCAGTACTTC.

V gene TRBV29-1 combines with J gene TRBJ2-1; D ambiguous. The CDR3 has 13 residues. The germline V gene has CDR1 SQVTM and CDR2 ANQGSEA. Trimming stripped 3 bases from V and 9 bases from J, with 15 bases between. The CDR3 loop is CSVDNYGSGEQFF. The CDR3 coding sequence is TGCAGCGTTGACAACTATGGGTCGGGTGAGCAGTTCTTC.

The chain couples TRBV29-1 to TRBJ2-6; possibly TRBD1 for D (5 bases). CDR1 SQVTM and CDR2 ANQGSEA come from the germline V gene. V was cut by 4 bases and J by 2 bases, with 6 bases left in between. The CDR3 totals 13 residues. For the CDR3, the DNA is TGCAGCGTTGGGGGCCCTGGGGCCAACGTCCTGACTTTC. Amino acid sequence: CSVGGPGANVLTF.